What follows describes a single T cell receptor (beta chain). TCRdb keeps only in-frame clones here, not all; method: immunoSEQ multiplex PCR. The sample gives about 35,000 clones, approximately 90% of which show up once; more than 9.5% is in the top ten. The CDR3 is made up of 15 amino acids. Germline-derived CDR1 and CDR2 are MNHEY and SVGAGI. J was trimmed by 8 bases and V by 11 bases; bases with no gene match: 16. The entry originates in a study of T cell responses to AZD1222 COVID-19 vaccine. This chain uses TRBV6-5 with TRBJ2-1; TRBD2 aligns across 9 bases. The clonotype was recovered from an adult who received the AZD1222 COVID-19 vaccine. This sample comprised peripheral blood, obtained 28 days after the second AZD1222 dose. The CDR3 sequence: CAGDVGSGSRHEQFF. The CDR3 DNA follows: TGTGCCGGAGACGTGGGTAGCGGGAGCCGACATGAGCAGTTCTTC.